The 30 T cell receptor beta chains presented below share a single source sample, sequenced in a study of blood T cell repertoires in COVID-19. Only in-frame clones appear in the TCRdb table, and some are missing; sequencing was by immunoSEQ multiplex PCR. The table includes roughly 200,000 clones, 80% to 85% detected once. Source material: peripheral blood. The receptors originated from a woman at least 80 years old with COVID-19, enrolled during active disease.

This sequence joins TRBV10-2 and TRBJ1-2, with TRBD1 matching 12 bases. Unmatched junction bases numbered 4, after V lost 6 bases and J lost 2 bases. The germline V gene encodes CDR1 WSHSY and CDR2 SAAADI. The CDR3 loop spans 15 amino acids. The CDR3 spells CASRSGTGGNYGYTF. The CDR3 DNA reads as TGCGCCAGCAGGAGTGGGACAGGGGGCAACTATGGCTACACCTTC.

V is TRBV10-2 and J is TRBJ2-3; D not certain. Germline V lookup: CDR1 WSHSY, CDR2 SAAADI. V was shortened by 10 bases and J by 4 bases, with 18 bases between the two germline ends. The CDR3 totals 14 residues. This chain's CDR3 is CATLYSPSPDTQYF. CDR3 bases: TGCGCCACTCTATACTCTCCAAGCCCAGATACGCAGTATTTT.

This chain connects TRBV11-2 to TRBJ2-2; D possibly corresponds to TRBD2 (5 bases). V was shortened by 3 bases and J by 0 bases, with 5 bases between the two germline ends. The CDR3 is 14 amino acids. Per germline, CDR1 SGHAT and CDR2 FQNNGV. CDR3: CASSFGTNTGELFF. The CDR3 DNA reads TGTGCCAGCAGCTTCGGGACGAACACCGGGGAGCTGTTTTTT.

The chain joins TRBV7-2 to TRBJ2-1; a possible D gene is TRBD1 (6 bases). The CDR3 has 15 amino acids. The V end was cut by 5 bases, the J end by 4 bases, with 15 bases between. Per germline, CDR1 SGHTA and CDR2 FQGNSA. The CDR3: CASSRADSWYNEQFF. CDR3 DNA: TGTGCCAGCAGCCGGGCGGACAGTTGGTACAATGAGCAGTTCTTC.

The genes are TRBV5-1 and TRBJ2-3; weak D call: TRBD1 (5 bases). The CDR3 runs 13 residues. Trimming removed 6 bases at V and 4 bases at J, with 12 bases between. Germline CDR1 SGHRS, CDR2 YFSETQ. The CDR3 DNA reads TGCGCCAGCATGACAGTGGGCGCAGATACGCAGTATTTT. This sequence encodes CASMTVGADTQYF.

The J gene is TRBJ2-3, the V gene TRBV10-3, with 13 positions matching TRBD2. The CDR3 covers 18 residues. Trimming at V came to 7 bases and at J to 1 base, leaving 11 bases not matched to a gene. Germline loops: CDR1 ENHRY, CDR2 SYGVKD. CDR3 loop: CAINAGLAGWAGTDTQYF. In DNA, the CDR3 is TGTGCCATCAATGCGGGACTAGCGGGGTGGGCGGGCACAGATACGCAGTATTTT.

This clone was recorded a few times. The chain uses TRBV18 and TRBJ1-2; D is possibly TRBD1 (6 bases). Germline loops: CDR1 KGHSH, CDR2 LQKENI. V was cut by 3 bases and J by 1 base, with 9 bases left in between. There are 14 residues in the CDR3. The CDR3 sequence: CASSPRTDNYGYTF. In nucleotides, the CDR3 is TGTGCCAGCTCACCTCGGACAGATAACTATGGCTACACCTTC.

V and J are TRBV27 and TRBJ2-3, with TRBD1 matching 9 bases. The CDR3 extends over 16 amino acids. The V and J ends lost 6 bases and 4 bases, in that order; junction bases with no gene match: 11. In germline, CDR1 is MNHEY, CDR2 SMNVEV (reference sequence). In nucleotides, the CDR3 is TGTGCCAGCAGACAGGACAGGGGAAAATATGCAGATACGCAGTATTTT. It translates to CASRQDRGKYADTQYF.

With respect to this clone: The sample has other DNA sequences that encode this CDR3 too. The chain is built from TRBV6-4 and TRBJ1-1; no clear D gene. The CDR3 loop spans 12 amino acids. The germline CDR1 and CDR2 sequences are MRHNA and SNTAGT. V lost 4 bases and J lost 1, with 4 bases in between. The DNA for the CDR3 is TGTGCCAGCAGTGGGCAGAACACTGAAGCTTTCTTT. This encodes CASSGQNTEAFF.

The chain recombines TRBV19 with TRBJ1-1; tentative D call: TRBD1 (6 bases). The V end lost 5 bases, the J end lost 5 bases, and 12 bases lay between the germline ends. The CDR3 is 13 residues long. Germline V gene data show CDR1 as LNHDA and CDR2 as SQIVND (reference sequence). In DNA, the CDR3 is TGTGCCAGTAGTCTCTACAGGGATACTGAAGCTTTCTTT. This codes for CASSLYRDTEAFF. Complete variable domain (other parts from reference TRBV19 and TRBJ1-1): DGGITQSPKYLFRKEGQNVTLSCEQNLNHDAMYWYRQDPGQGLRLIYYSQIVNDFQKGDIAEGYSVSREKKESFPLTVTSAQKNPTAFYLCASSLYRDTEAFFGQGTRLTVV.

The chain has TRBV7-9 and TRBJ2-5, with 14 bases aligning to TRBD2. Germline trimming cut 4 bases from V and 5 bases from J; bases unmatched to any gene: 9. CDR3 length: 17 residues. Per the germline V gene, CDR1 is SEHNR and CDR2 is FQNEAQ (reference sequence). CDR3 DNA sequence: TGTGCCAGCAGCTCAGGGACTAGCGGGGGCATGCGGGAGACCCAGTACTTC. Its protein is CASSSGTSGGMRETQYF.

The chain combines TRBV28 with TRBJ1-2; D is unresolved. Germline V gene data show CDR1 as MDHEN and CDR2 as SYDVKM. The CDR3 is 12 residues long. Deletions cut 7 bases from V and 6 bases from J, with 12 bases between. CDR3 residues: CASNTPQDGYTF. For the CDR3, the DNA is TGTGCCAGCAACACCCCTCAGGATGGCTACACCTTC.

This clone was seen only once. V is TRBV6-6 and J is TRBJ2-7; D is possibly TRBD1 (5 bases). The ends were cut back, 5 bases at V and 1 base at J, with 6 bases in the middle. Per the germline V gene, CDR1 is MNHNY and CDR2 is SVGAGI (reference sequence). This CDR3 region has 12 residues. The CDR3, as DNA: TGTGCCAGCAGTCCAGGGTCCTACGAGCAGTACGTC. This codes for CASSPGSYEQYV.

V gene TRBV19 combines with J gene TRBJ1-2, with 7 nucleotides matching TRBD1. The J segment lost 6 bases and the V segment lost 4 bases, leaving 8 bases of the junction unmatched. Looked up from germline, CDR1 is LNHDA and CDR2 is SQIVND (reference sequence). The CDR3 consists of 14 residues. This CDR3 reads CASSNDRVRDGYTF. The CDR3, as DNA: TGTGCCAGTAGTAACGACAGGGTACGAGATGGCTACACCTTC.

This sequence joins TRBV7-2 and TRBJ2-1; 10 nucleotides agree with TRBD1. Germline V gives CDR1 SGHTA, CDR2 FQGNSA. V shed 3 bases and J 3 bases; nucleotides not matched to a gene: 2. The CDR3 is 15 amino acids. CDR3 protein: CASSFRDRGYNEQFF. The DNA of the CDR3 is TGTGCCAGCAGCTTCCGGGACAGGGGCTACAATGAGCAGTTCTTC. The full variable domain, its missing parts supplied by reference TRBV7-2 and TRBJ2-1, is GAGVSQSPSNKVTEKGKDVELRCDPISGHTALYWYRQSLGQGLEFLIYFQGNSAPDKSGLPSDRFSAERTGGSVSTLTIQRTQQEDSAVYLCASSFRDRGYNEQFFGPGTRLTVL.

The DNA of the CDR3 is TGCGCCAGCAGCCAAGATCTTTTTGAAAAACTGTTTTTT. Translation: CASSQDLFEKLFF. The V call is TRBV4-3, the J call TRBJ1-4; the D is unclear. Germline V gene data show CDR1 as LGHNA and CDR2 as YSLEER. The CDR3 has 13 residues. Trimming pared 0 bases from V and 7 bases from J, leaving 6 bases between.

This clone appeared a few times. The V gene is TRBV30, the J gene TRBJ2-7, with D unclear. Trimming removed 3 bases from V and 1 base from J, with 19 bases in between. Germline V gives CDR1 GTSNPN, CDR2 SVGIG (reference sequence). This CDR3 comprises 16 residues. CDR3: CAWRAKPGSYSYEQYF. The CDR3 coding sequence is TGTGCCTGGAGAGCCAAACCCGGGTCTTATTCCTACGAGCAGTACTTC.

V is TRBV7-2 and J is TRBJ2-4, with a possible D match to TRBD2 (5 bases). The V and J ends lost 3 bases and 1 base respectively, with 22 bases between them. Germline lookup yields CDR1 SGHTA and CDR2 FQGNSA. There are 19 residues in the CDR3. As DNA, the CDR3 is TGTGCCAGCAGCTTTTCTCCGGGATTAAATCTGGATGCCAAAAACATTCAGTACTTC. It specifies CASSFSPGLNLDAKNIQYF.

The rearrangement uses TRBV30 and TRBJ1-5; TRBD1 matches 10 bases. Germline V gene sequence: CDR1 GTSNPN, CDR2 SVGIG (reference sequence). V gave up 2 bases and J gave up 7 bases; unmatched junction bases: 5. The CDR3 has 14 residues. CDR3 DNA: TGTGCCTGGAGTCCGACAGGGGGCAGGCAGCCCCAGCATTTT. This sequence encodes CAWSPTGGRQPQHF.

V is TRBV5-6 and J is TRBJ2-3; 14 bases fit TRBD2. V dropped 4 bases and J dropped 2; count of bases not matched to a gene: 9. The CDR3 length is 18 residues. Germline V gives CDR1 SGHDT, CDR2 YYEEEE. DNA of the CDR3: TGTGCCAGCAGCCCGACTAGCGGGGGGGCCGGGGCCACAGATACGCAGTATTTT. Its protein is CASSPTSGGAGATDTQYF.

This clone has more than one count but fewer than ten. The V and J genes are TRBV12-2 and TRBJ1-6. TRBV12-2 is deemed a pseudogene. This CDR3 contains 18 residues. The CDR3 coding sequence is TGTGCAAGTCGCTTAGAAAAGGAGGGAAGGAATTTTAATTCACCCCTCCACTTT. Translation: CASRLEKEGRNFNSPLHF.

The chain links TRBV10-3 to TRBJ2-3; a possible D gene is TRBD2 (7 bases). Germline loops: CDR1 ENHRY, CDR2 SYGVKD. V was pared by 4 bases and J by 5 bases, with 16 bases between. CDR3 size: 15 residues. The CDR3 loop reads CAISAEGGARDTQYF. The CDR3 region has the DNA TGTGCCATCAGTGCAGAAGGGGGGGCAAGAGATACGCAGTATTTT.

This chain connects TRBV5-6 to TRBJ2-5, with a possible D match to TRBD2 (6 bases). The CDR3 is 15 amino acids. The V end lost 2 bases, the J end lost 1 base, and 12 bases lay between the germline ends. Germline CDR1 reads SGHDT; CDR2 reads YYEEEE. The CDR3 loop is CASSFAGTLQETQYF. The CDR3 DNA sequence: TGTGCCAGCAGCTTCGCCGGGACTCTCCAAGAGACCCAGTACTTC.

A note on this clone: Within the sample, other DNA sequences also encode this same CDR3. CDR3 amino acids: CASRSKQGKNTEAFF. The CDR3 DNA follows: TGTGCCAGTAGATCTAAACAGGGTAAGAACACTGAAGCTTTCTTT. The genes are TRBV28 and TRBJ1-1, with D perhaps TRBD1 (6 bases). The CDR3 has 15 residues. From germline, CDR1 is MDHEN and CDR2 SYDVKM. V was clipped by 9 bases and J by 1 base, with 18 bases between them.

The genes are TRBV2 and TRBJ2-3, with 10 nucleotides matching TRBD1. The CDR3 length is 15 residues. Germline CDR1 is SNHLY and CDR2 is FYNNEI. V shed 2 bases, J shed 7 bases, and the junction held 6 bases outside the gene matches. The CDR3 is CASSEMGQGKNTQYF. The CDR3 DNA reads as TGTGCCAGCAGTGAAATGGGACAGGGGAAGAATACGCAGTATTTT.

The chain employs TRBV5-1 and TRBJ2-2; D is unclear. Trimming removed 0 bases from V and 1 base from J, with 7 bases in between. Germline-derived CDR1 and CDR2 are SGHRS and YFSETQ. The CDR3 has 15 amino acids. CDR3 protein: CASSLDAGNTGELFF. DNA for the CDR3: TGCGCCAGCAGCTTGGATGCCGGGAACACCGGGGAGCTGTTTTTT.

The chain has TRBV2 and TRBJ2-7; 7 nucleotides agree with TRBD1. CDR3 length: 14 amino acids. CDR1 is SNHLY, CDR2 FYNNEI, per germline. The ends lost 1 base at V and 4 bases at J; junction bases unmatched: 4. The CDR3 region is CASSEGGGGYEQYF. CDR3 in DNA: TGTGCCAGCAGTGAAGGAGGGGGCGGTTACGAGCAGTACTTC.

J is TRBJ1-5 and V is TRBV10-1, with TRBD1 matching 12 bases. This CDR3 contains 18 residues. V dropped 7 bases and J dropped 2; count of bases not matched to a gene: 12. CDR1 is WNHNN and CDR2 is SYGVQD in the germline V gene (reference sequence). CDR3 bases: TGCGCCAGCAAGGACCGGGACAGGGGGCGCGGATGCAATCAGCCCCAGCATTTT. Translating it yields CASKDRDRGRGCNQPQHF.

The gene calls are TRBV6-5 and TRBJ1-2; perhaps TRBD1 as D (5 bases). This CDR3 comprises 14 residues. The V end was cut by 6 bases, the J end by 8 bases, with 19 bases between. CDR1 is MNHEY and CDR2 is SVGAGI in the germline V gene. The CDR3 here is CASSRTTPGNGYTF. The CDR3 bases are TGTGCCAGCAGCCGTACGACCCCAGGGAACGGCTACACCTTC.

This clone was recorded a few times. The chain uses TRBV19 and TRBJ2-2, with 8 nucleotides matching TRBD1. This CDR3 spans 15 amino acids. Germline V lookup: CDR1 LNHDA, CDR2 SQIVND (reference sequence). V lost 7 bases to trimming and J lost 4 bases; unmatched junction nucleotides: 8. The CDR3 loop reads CASNYGQGVTGELFF. CDR3 sequence (DNA): TGTGCCAGTAACTATGGACAGGGCGTCACCGGGGAGCTGTTTTTT.